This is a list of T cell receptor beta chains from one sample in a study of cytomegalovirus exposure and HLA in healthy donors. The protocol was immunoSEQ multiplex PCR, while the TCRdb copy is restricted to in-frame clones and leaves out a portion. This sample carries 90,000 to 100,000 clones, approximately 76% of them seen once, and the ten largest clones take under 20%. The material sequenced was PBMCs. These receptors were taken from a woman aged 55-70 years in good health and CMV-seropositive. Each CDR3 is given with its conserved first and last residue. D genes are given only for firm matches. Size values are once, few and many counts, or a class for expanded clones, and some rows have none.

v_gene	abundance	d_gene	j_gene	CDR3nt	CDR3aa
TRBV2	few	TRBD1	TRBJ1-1	TGTGCCAGCGTGGGACAGACTTCGAACACTGAAGCTTTCTTT	CASVGQTSNTEAFF
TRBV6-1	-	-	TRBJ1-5	TGTGCCAGCAGTGCCCGGGACAAACTCGGACATCAGCCCCAGCATTTT	CASSARDKLGHQPQHF
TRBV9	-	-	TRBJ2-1	TGTGCCAGCAGCGCCAATAGCAATGAGCAGTTCTTC	CASSANSNEQFF
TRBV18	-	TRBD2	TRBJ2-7	TGTGCCAGCTCACCAGAACTAGCGGTATTATACGAGCAGTACTTC	CASSPELAVLYEQYF
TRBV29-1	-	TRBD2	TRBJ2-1	TGCAGCGGGGGCTCTGGTAGCGGGAGTTACAATGAGCAGTTCTTC	CSGGSGSGSYNEQFF
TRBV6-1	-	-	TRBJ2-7	TGTGCCAGCAGCCTCCGGTCGGTTGACTGGGAGCAGTACTTC	CASSLRSVDWEQYF
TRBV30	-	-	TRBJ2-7	TGTGCCTGGGTTGCTCAAGAGACCTACGAGCAGTACTTC	CAWVAQETYEQYF
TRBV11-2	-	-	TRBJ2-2	TGTGCCAGCAGCCGCTACTTGGGGGGAGCCCTGAGGTACACCGGGGAGCTGTTTTTT	CASSRYLGGALRYTGELFF
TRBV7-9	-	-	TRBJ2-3	TGTGCCAGCAGCTTCCGGCAGGGCGACCTGACTAGCACAGATACGCAGTATTTT	CASSFRQGDLTSTDTQYF
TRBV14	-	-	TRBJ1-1	TGTGCCAGCAGCCAGATAACAGGGAGCGAGGCTTTCTTT	CASSQITGSEAFF
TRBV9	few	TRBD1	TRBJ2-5	TGTGCCAGCAGCGTAGGAAGGACAGGGAAAGTTACGGAAGAGACCCAGTACTTC	CASSVGRTGKVTEETQYF
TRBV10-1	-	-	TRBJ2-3	TGCGCCAGCAGTGTCTCAGTCTCGACAGATACGCAGTATTTT	CASSVSVSTDTQYF
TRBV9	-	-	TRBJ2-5	TGTGCCAGCAGCGTAGGGGCAGGGTCGGAGACCCAGTACTTC	CASSVGAGSETQYF